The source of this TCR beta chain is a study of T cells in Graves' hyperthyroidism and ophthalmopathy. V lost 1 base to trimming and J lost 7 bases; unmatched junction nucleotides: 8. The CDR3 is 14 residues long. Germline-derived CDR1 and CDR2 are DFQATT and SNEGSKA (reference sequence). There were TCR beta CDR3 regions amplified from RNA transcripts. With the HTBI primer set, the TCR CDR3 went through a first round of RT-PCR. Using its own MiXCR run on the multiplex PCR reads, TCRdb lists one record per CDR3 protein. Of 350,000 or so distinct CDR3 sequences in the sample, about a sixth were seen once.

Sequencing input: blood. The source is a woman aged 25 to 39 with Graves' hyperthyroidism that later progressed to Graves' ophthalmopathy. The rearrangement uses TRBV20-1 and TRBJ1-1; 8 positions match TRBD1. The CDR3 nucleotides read TGCAGTGCTAGAGGTCTACAGGGGGTTATTGAAGCTTTCTTT. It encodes CSARGLQGVIEAFF.